This T cell receptor (beta chain) is drawn from a study of T cell repertoires in cytomegalovirus infection. Study context: Public TCR beta signatures marked donors with CMV infection and the matching HLA.

This clonotype was seen many times. Using its own MiXCR run on the reads, TCRdb lists one record per CDR3 protein. The table includes 480,000 or so distinct CDR3 sequences, approximately 11% detected once. Source material: PBMCs. The source is a human donor in good health (CMV status not recorded). Some clones in this sample may be carry-over from other donors' samples.

The CDR3 region is CASSYNTGLSRTEQYF. DNA for the CDR3: TGTGCCAGCAGTTACAATACAGGGTTATCGCGTACCGAGCAGTACTTC. This rearrangement joins TRBV6-5 to TRBJ2-7; possibly TRBD1 for D (6 bases). Germline V CDR1 and CDR2: MNHEY, SVGAGI. V was trimmed by 2 bases and J by 6 bases, leaving 20 bases between them. This CDR3 comprises 16 residues.